The sequence of this T cell receptor beta chain was determined in a study of monozygotic twins with inflammatory bowel disease (dated by TCRdb to the late 2010s). About the study as a whole: The full study comprised 28 monozygotic twin pairs: nine German pairs (four IBD-concordant, five IBD-discordant) and 19 IBD-discordant Danish pairs. Disease-associated traits were sought mainly through comparisons between IBD patients and their genetically identical healthy co-twins within discordant pairs. Each individual had, on average, about 151 000 unique TCRalpha sequences and 181 000 unique TCRbeta sequences available for analysis. What the authors observed across the whole study: Fewer clonotypes were shared with other individuals by IBD patients than by healthy twins, most markedly in patients showing signs of disease activity. Different T cell subtypes could not be distinguished in the analysis. Measured by the inverse Simpson index, TCRbeta repertoire diversity was lower in IBD patients than in their healthy co-twins. Concordant and discordant twins showed no difference in repertoire similarity, possibly because of limited statistical power. No single strong signal or clonotype linked to IBD turned up in the results, so the idea that one exists was not supported. Because patients received different immunosuppressive treatments, the repertoires may have picked up extra background noise and variability between individuals.

The library was built by means of 5' RACE. The input for every TCR library was 3,500 to 4,000 ng of total RNA. For each sample, cDNA was synthesized in eight separate reactions using SMARTScribe reverse transcriptase. During cDNA synthesis, unique molecular identifiers containing a 6-nucleotide sample barcode were introduced by template switching. TCRalpha and TCRbeta cDNA was amplified by two nested PCRs of 16 and 9 cycles, with bead purification after each PCR. Before amplification, cDNA was treated with uracil DNA-glycosylase and purified using the QIAquick PCR purification kit. The second PCR added Illumina TruSeq-compatible adapters along with sample-specific barcodes. TapeStation and Qubit were used to check library quality and concentration, and 4.5 to 5 ng of each library was pooled. Sequencing of the pooled libraries was done on an Illumina HiSeq2500 single-index Rapid Run using custom sequencing primers and 2 x 100 bp reads. The study's own analysis went as follows. MiGEC version 1.2.6 was used for UMI-based consensus assembly, which corrected PCR and sequencing errors. V(D)J alignment, clonotype assembly and CDR3 extraction were performed with MiXCR version 2.1.1. Gene usage, clonotype sharing and MAIT/NKT TCR abundance were normalised by analysing the top 1000, 10 000 and 20 000 clonotypes per sample. After downsampling to 27 000 UMIs, diversity was calculated as the inverse Simpson index using the vegan R package. Statistical testing used paired Mann-Whitney U tests on the discordant twin pairs and applied Benjamini-Hochberg correction for multiple testing. TCRdb reprocessed the reads and lists each CDR3 protein sequence as a single entry, with no DNA. The V and J calls and clone size come from TCRdb's table, not from the authors' own analysis. The sample table on file contains 150,000 to 200,000 distinct CDR3 sequences. 2.8% of the sample lies in the top ten.

CDR1 SEHNR and CDR2 FQNEAQ are derived from the germline V gene (reference sequence). From its cysteine to its phenylalanine, the CDR3 spans 15 amino acids. The protein alone is recorded here. From each donor, a roughly 2.5 ml peripheral blood sample was drawn into PAXgene tubes and stored at -80 degrees C. Without T cell sorting, total RNA was isolated from whole blood using the PAXgene blood miRNA kit on an automated QIAcube. Peripheral blood from monozygotic twin pairs who were concordant or discordant for inflammatory bowel disease underwent deep TCRalpha and TCRbeta repertoire profiling using unique molecular barcoding. Smoking habits were recorded for all twin pairs, and individuals were classified as current, former or never smokers. About this clonotype: Its antigen is still unknown.

Input material: blood. The sequence came from a human donor with ulcerative colitis or Crohn's disease, or a healthy co-twin of an affected twin (not recorded which). The rearrangement combines TRBV7-9 with TRBJ1-2; the TCRdb D gene call, TRBD1, has no DNA to confirm it. The CDR3 reads CASSPPLRRGGGYTF. When the CDR3 is completed using the reference TRBV7-9 and TRBJ1-2 genes on either side, the full variable domain is DTGVSQNPRHKITKRGQNVTFRCDPISEHNRLYWYRQTLGQGPEFLTYFQNEAQLEKSRLLSDRFSAERPKGSFSTLEIQRTEQGDSAMYLCASSPPLRRGGGYTFGSGTRLTVV.